This T cell receptor (beta chain) was observed in a study of cytomegalovirus exposure and HLA in healthy donors (dated by TCRdb to 2016 to 2017). Regarding the research as a whole: In an earlier analysis of under 600 of the donors, approximately 260 Gb of sequence data and 100 million or so unique TCR beta sequences from 180 million or so T cells were reported. Roughly 300 gigabases of sequencing data and around 80 million unique TCR sequences made up an early release that covered nearly 650 HLA-typed donors. Of the 398 genotyped donors, 65% to 90% were placed in the genetic ancestry cluster associated with self-reported Caucasian donors. The study was designed to test whether signatures of past pathogen exposure could be identified by cataloging public T cell receptors. Using immunosequencing, the study profiled T cell repertoires from about 650 subjects and related those repertoires to cytomegalovirus serostatus. Along with the approximately 620-subject first cohort, a separate validation cohort of more than 90 different subjects was used. To predict cytomegalovirus infection status, the study brought together high-throughput TCR immunosequencing, statistical association of individual TCRs with disease status, and machine learning. A later analysis re-examined previously published TCR beta repertoires from roughly 650 donors and added high-resolution HLA genotyping to investigate patterns of TCR occurrence. Rather than using new phenotypic data, the later analysis identified candidate immune exposures from TCR beta sequences and from how often those sequences occurred across donors. In an earlier analysis of roughly 600 of the donors, high-throughput TCR beta sequencing was used to judge whether each TCR beta V gene segment behaved as functional or pseudogenic. Donor age, sex, ethnicity and CMV serostatus were collected together with the repertoire data. In a later genetic analysis, genome-wide SNP genotypes for about 55% of the 666 donors were used, and that subset was treated as a discovery cohort. Every discovery cohort repertoire had been produced on one sequencing platform. HLA typing included class I and class II loci at four-digit resolution. Typing coverage varied by locus: roughly 629-640 donors for A, B, C, DRB1 and DQB1; approximately 560 for DQA1; around 570 for DPA1; about 450 for DPB1. Four to six DR-DQ haplotypes were handled as single units for association and clustering, since linkage in the cohort was strong. Across under 500 genotyped donors of the cohort, an average of approximately 200,000 unique TCR beta nucleotide sequences per donor were sequenced, and roughly 20% of those sequences were non-productive.

The cohort consisted of fewer than 700 healthy bone marrow donors. At the time of sampling, all cohort members were nominally healthy, though unrecorded immune exposures were likely present. The donor was CMV seropositive and belonged to the group of around 300 seropositive cohort members. Each donor provided a peripheral blood sample, and peripheral blood mononuclear cells were used for TCR beta sequencing. Genomic DNA extraction from the blood cell samples was performed with the Qiagen DNeasy Blood Extraction Kit. The CDR3 goes from the cysteine to the phenylalanine over 15 residues. Here the CDR3 DNA is all that survives: 45 bases in frame from base 1. The germline V gene encodes CDR1 SGHTA and CDR2 FQGNSA. Deletion took 3 bases off V and 2 bases off J, with a span of 14 bases between the germline ends. The method behind the library was the immunoSEQ multiplex PCR assay. A mixture of 60 forward primers for TCR Vbeta segments and 13 reverse primers for TCR Jbeta segments was used in the multiplex PCR. A multiplex PCR assay on genomic DNA amplified the CDR3 region of rearranged TCR beta genes. Amplified TCR beta libraries were sequenced as 87-base-pair reads on the Illumina HiSeq System. In the paper's pipeline: In a later analysis, 70 million to 95 million unique TCR beta chains were counted across the roughly 610 repertoires, and approximately 11 million of these chains were shared by at least two donors. Raw reads were error-corrected and collapsed into unique sequences by a nearest-neighbor algorithm in which closely related sequences were merged to remove PCR and sequencing errors. Alignment of CDR3 sequences to IMGT reference sequences was used to assign V, D and J gene segments. For a sequence to be retained, a match of at least six nucleotides was required to both a V gene segment and a J gene segment. A rearrangement was called productive if the CDR3 had no stop codons and remained in frame with V and J, and every other rearrangement was called non-productive. Following IMGT convention, CDR3 was defined as the stretch from the second conserved V-encoded cysteine up to the conserved J-encoded phenylalanine. The earlier analysis of 500 to 600 of the donors excluded sequences that lacked an unambiguous match to a single V gene segment. An earlier analysis of several hundred of the donors classified V segments as functional when productive rearrangements were above 56.7% and as segregating when the standard deviation between donors was above 5%. A statistical classification framework was developed to diagnose cytomegalovirus status using the catalog of TCR beta chain sequences. A later analysis assigned V and J genes by comparing TCR nucleotide sequences with IMGT/GENE-DB human TR gene sequences. In a later analysis, CDR3 sequences and most-parsimonious VDJ recombination scenarios were assigned using the TCRdist pipeline. A later analysis defined each TCR beta chain by its CDR3 amino acid sequence plus V-gene family, and excluded reads lacking a unique V-gene family. A later analysis removed 592 highly shared, low-generation-probability nucleotide sequences to deal with suspected cross-contamination and a sequencing artifact. In a later analysis, a clonal expansion index was calculated for each public chain from normalized within-repertoire ranks of inferred template counts. In a later analysis, generation probabilities were computed with a VDJ recombination model fitted to out-of-frame rearrangements, and the resulting probabilities were checked against IGoR. In a later analysis, hypergeometric tests were used to score TCR-TCR, TCR-HLA and TCR-CMV co-occurrence, with a repertoire-size bias correction applied to TCR pairs. False discovery rates were estimated in a later analysis by permuting HLA or CMV assignments 20 times. In a later analysis, co-occurring TCRs were grouped using DBSCAN, and TCRdist sequence similarity was added for clustering within HLA-allele-positive subsets. For co-occurrence clustering, repertoires with fewer than 30,000 or more than 120,000 public chains were excluded, along with roughly five repertoires with anomalous nucleotide sharing. The source is immuneACCESS, and TCRdb retained only in-frame sequences with V and J called. Part of the clones is not carried over; for the studies checked, unresolved V genes explain less than half of this, and the remainder is unexplained. V, J and clone size reflect that table, while D and trimming were determined from the DNA. This sample holds 150,000 or so clones; about 80% were observed only once. 1% of the sample is in the top ten clones.

This clone was observed a single time. Which antigen it targets is not known. No quality values exist for individual bases; no much larger clone is one base distant. Summary of the overall study and its limitations: Only TCR beta chains were sequenced in this cohort, and the absence of alpha or paired-chain data limited detectable features. A later analysis associated about 17,000 TCR beta sequences with specific HLA alleles at a false discovery rate of 0.05. A further reported finding was that TCR beta sequences accurately predicted the HLA-A and HLA-B alleles for most subjects in the first cohort. Assigning TCR associations to individual alleles was difficult when HLA alleles, especially DR and DQ, strongly co-occurred. In a later analysis, the rate of TCR association differed among HLA loci, with DRB1 alleles having the most associated TCRs and HLA-C alleles having the fewest. HLA typing was unavailable for some donors at each locus, so association tests used only the typed subset. The classifier was reported to diagnose cytomegalovirus status with high specificity and sensitivity in both the original cohort and the validation cohort. A total of 150 to 200 TCR beta chains were listed by the study as associated with cytomegalovirus. Most CMV-associated TCR beta chains appeared to be HLA-restricted in a later analysis, and the HLA associations seemed to be driven largely by CMV exposure. The authors suggested that the approach could potentially be generalized to other disease states and immunological phenotypes. A cluster of highly shared sequence variants was judged likely to be a technical artifact of the sequencing pipeline. Roughly uniform sequencing depth across donors was assumed in presence/absence analyses, although this assumption may not hold. According to a later analysis, parvovirus B19, influenza, CMV and Epstein-Barr virus appeared linked to several top co-occurrence clusters. Some IMGT-functional V segments, including TRBV6-2 and TRBV6-3, could not be told apart with the 87-base-pair reads, so those segments were excluded. A later genetic analysis associated a missense DCLRE1C variant with V-gene and J-gene trimming of TCR beta chains, and an independent cohort replicated the association. Because counts were too low, roughly 18 rarely observed V segments, including chromosome 9 orphons, were left out of the earlier analysis of 587 of the donors. While some public TCRs were present in many individuals, most TCR sequences turned up only very rarely across donors. In a later analysis, HLA-associated TCR beta chains showed more clonal expansion and lower generation probabilities than non-associated chains that were equally common. In a later genetic analysis, fewer N-insertions in productive TCRs were reported among donors in an Asian-associated ancestry cluster than the approximately 630-donor mean. Linkage disequilibrium might explain the correlated functional status among segregating V segments, but an unknown experimental factor could not be ruled out. For the cohort, immune exposure information was limited to CMV serostatus. In vitro tests confirmed that a few of the cytomegalovirus-associated TCR beta chains recognize cytomegalovirus antigens. Broadly in line with IMGT annotations, most TCR beta V segments showed up in productive rearrangements about 87% or about 30% of the time in an earlier analysis of 450 to 750 of the donors.

The receptor chain draws on TRBV7-2 and TRBJ2-7, and possibly TRBD2, on 5 matching bases. Material: PBMCs. This receptor was taken from a woman in her forties or fifties in good health and CMV-seropositive. CDR3 region: CASSFGVEGTYEQYF. The sequence in DNA is TGTGCCAGCAGCTTCGGTGTAGAGGGAACCTACGAGCAGTACTTC.